This T cell receptor (beta chain) was sequenced during a study of blood T cells in healthy people across ages. V lost 0 bases and J lost 7; bases outside the gene matches: 3. The CDR3 contains 14 residues. Looked up from germline, CDR1 is SGHAT and CDR2 is FQNNGV. Sample-barcoded 5' priming and a J-beta primer mix drove a second PCR of 7 to 11 cycles. A template-switch adaptor that had 12 random nucleotides put a tag on each cDNA molecule. TCRdb reprocessed the 5' RACE reads with MiXCR, giving one entry per CDR3 protein. The data contain more than 650,000 distinct CDR3 sequences, less than 70% of them singletons. General study results and limits: Age advanced and TCR beta diversity per million T cells fell, roughly linearly.

As regards this clonotype: The target antigen is unknown.

The chain recombines TRBV11-2 with TRBJ2-1; 7 bases line up with TRBD2. The sequence was collected from a man of 80 years or more in good health. The material sequenced was blood. The CDR3 loop is CASSLELAENEQFF. The CDR3 nucleotides read TGTGCCAGCAGCTTAGAGCTAGCGGAAAATGAGCAGTTCTTC.